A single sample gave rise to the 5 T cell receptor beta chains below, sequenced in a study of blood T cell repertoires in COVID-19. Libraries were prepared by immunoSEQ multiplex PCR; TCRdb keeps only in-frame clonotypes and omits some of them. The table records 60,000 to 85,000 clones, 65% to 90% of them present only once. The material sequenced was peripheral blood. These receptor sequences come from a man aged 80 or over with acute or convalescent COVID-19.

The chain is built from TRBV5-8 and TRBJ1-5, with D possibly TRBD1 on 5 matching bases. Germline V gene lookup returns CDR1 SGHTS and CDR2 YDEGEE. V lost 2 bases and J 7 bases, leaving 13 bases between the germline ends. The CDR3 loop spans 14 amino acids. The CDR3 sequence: CASSFSGFDQPQHF. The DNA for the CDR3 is TGTGCCAGCAGCTTCTCAGGGTTCGACCAGCCCCAGCATTTT.

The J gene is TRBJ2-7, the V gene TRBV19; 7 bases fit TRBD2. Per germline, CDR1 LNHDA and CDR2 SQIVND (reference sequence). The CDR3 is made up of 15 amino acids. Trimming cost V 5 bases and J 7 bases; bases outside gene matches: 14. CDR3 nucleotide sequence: TGTGCCAGTAGTCCCAGCGGGGAGACCGGGAGGGAGCAGTACTTC. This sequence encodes CASSPSGETGREQYF.

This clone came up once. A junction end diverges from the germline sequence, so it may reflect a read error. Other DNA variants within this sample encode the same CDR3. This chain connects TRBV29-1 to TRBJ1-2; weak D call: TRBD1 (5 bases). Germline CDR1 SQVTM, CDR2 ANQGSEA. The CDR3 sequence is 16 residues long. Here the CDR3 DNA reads TGCAGTGTTGAAGGGCCCGGACAAGGCCCTTCTTTTGGCTACACCTTC. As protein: CSVEGPGQGPSFGYTF. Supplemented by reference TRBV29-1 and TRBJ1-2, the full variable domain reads SAVISQKPSRDICQRGTSLTIQCQVDSQVTMMFWYRQQPGQSLTLIATANQGSEATYESGFVIDKFPISRPNLTFSTLTVSNMSPEDSSIYLCSVEGPGQGPSFGYTFGSGTRLTVV.

CDR3 sequence reads: CASLSGARTDTQYF. DNA of the CDR3: TGTGCCAGCTTGAGCGGGGCCCGCACAGATACGCAGTATTTT. V and J are TRBV6-6 and TRBJ2-3, with 7 positions matching TRBD2. With 8 bases clipped from V and 1 base from J, the junction kept 6 bases outside the gene matches. The length of the CDR3 is 14 residues. Per the germline V gene, CDR1 is MNHNY and CDR2 is SVGAGI (reference sequence).

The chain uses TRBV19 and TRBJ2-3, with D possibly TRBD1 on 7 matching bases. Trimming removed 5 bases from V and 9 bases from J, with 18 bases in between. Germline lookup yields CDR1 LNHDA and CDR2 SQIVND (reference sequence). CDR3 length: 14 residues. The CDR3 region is CASSGGTAEGTQYF. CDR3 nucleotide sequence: TGTGCCAGTAGTGGCGGGACAGCTGAAGGGACGCAGTATTTT.